One sample yielded the 23 T cell receptor beta chains listed below, sequenced in a study of blood T cell repertoires in COVID-19. Repertoires were generated with immunoSEQ multiplex PCR, while TCRdb's copy carries only in-frame clones and drops some. Of 140,000 to 150,000 clones listed, approximately 80% are singletons. Sequenced input: peripheral blood. The receptors were sampled from a human donor in a cohort sampled during active COVID-19.

The V call is TRBV5-1, the J call TRBJ1-4; D is undetermined. The length of the CDR3 is 13 residues. V was pared by 4 bases and J by 8 bases, with 12 bases between. Germline lookup yields CDR1 SGHRS and CDR2 YFSETQ. The CDR3 region has the DNA TGCGCCAGCAGCACGTCTAGGAGGGAAAAACTGTTTTTT. It specifies CASSTSRREKLFF.

This clone was counted only a few times. Mismatch with germline at one junction end may stem from a read error. The genes are TRBV25-1 and TRBJ2-1; D gene ambiguous. This CDR3 is 13 amino acids long. CDR1 is MGHDK, CDR2 SYGVNS, per germline. CDR3 in amino acids: CASSEESSLGVIF. In nucleotides, the CDR3 is TGTGCCAGCAGTGAAGAATCAAGCCTAGGAGTGATCTTC.

The chain is built from TRBV3-1 (or the pseudogene TRBV3-2) and TRBJ1-2, with 7 positions matching TRBD1. CDR3 size: 13 residues. V lost 4 bases to trimming and J lost 6 bases; unmatched junction nucleotides: 5. The germline gives CDR1 LGHDT, CDR2 YNNKEL (reference sequence). CDR3 loop: CASSRRQGNGYTF. As DNA, the CDR3 is TGTGCCAGCAGCCGACGACAGGGAAATGGCTACACCTTC.

The rearrangement uses TRBV6-5 and TRBJ2-5; 7 nucleotides line up with TRBD2. This CDR3 contains 15 residues. V lost 6 bases, J lost 5 bases, and 12 bases stayed unmatched. Germline V gives CDR1 MNHEY, CDR2 SVGAGI. CDR3 coding DNA: TGTGCCAGCAGCAAACAACTAGCGATAAGGGAGACCCAGTACTTC. Its protein is CASSKQLAIRETQYF.

This chain links TRBV7-2 with TRBJ2-3; D is perhaps TRBD2 (5 bases). Germline CDR1 reads SGHTA; CDR2 reads FQGNSA. The CDR3 consists of 13 residues. V was clipped by 5 bases and J by 6 bases, with 12 bases between them. The CDR3 protein is CASSPFSGDTQYF. CDR3 nucleotide sequence: TGTGCCAGCAGCCCCTTTTCGGGGGATACGCAGTATTTT.

The gene calls are TRBV3-1 (or the pseudogene TRBV3-2) and TRBJ2-3, with D possibly matching TRBD2 (6 bases). Germline values: CDR1 LGHDT, CDR2 YNNKEL (reference sequence). V shed 2 bases and J shed 1 base, with 10 bases lying between them. This CDR3 region has 15 residues. The CDR3 bases are TGTGCCAGCAGCCAACTAACGGGGGGCACAGATACGCAGTATTTT. Translating it yields CASSQLTGGTDTQYF.

The V call is TRBV11-3, the J call TRBJ2-2; 9 nucleotides line up with TRBD1. J was trimmed by 4 bases and V by 4 bases; bases with no gene match: 7. This CDR3 is built from 16 residues. CDR1 is SGHNT, CDR2 YENEEA, per germline. This chain's CDR3 is CASSSGQGGTTGELFF. CDR3 in DNA: TGTGCCAGCAGCTCGGGACAGGGAGGGACCACCGGGGAGCTGTTTTTT.

The rearrangement joins TRBV18 to TRBJ2-1; 13 bases match TRBD2. Germline loops: CDR1 KGHSH, CDR2 LQKENI. There are 15 residues in the CDR3. V trimming: 5 bases; J trimming: 5 bases; junction bases outside the gene matches: 3. CDR3 residues: CASSTGTSGDNEQFF. The CDR3 nucleotides read TGTGCCAGCTCAACCGGGACTAGCGGGGACAATGAGCAGTTCTTC.

This clone was detected once. This CDR3 is CASSQDITGQPQHF. The CDR3 DNA is TGTGCCAGCAGCCAAGACATCACAGGGCAGCCCCAGCATTTT. The chain employs TRBV3-1 (or the pseudogene TRBV3-2) and TRBJ1-5; D possibly corresponds to TRBD1 (6 bases). Germline CDR1 reads LGHDT; CDR2 reads YNNKEL (reference sequence). The CDR3 length is 14 residues. Trimming took off 0 bases at V and 7 bases at J, with 10 bases between the two ends.

This sequence joins TRBV27 and TRBJ1-4; D is perhaps TRBD1 (5 bases). V was pared by 3 bases and J by 7 bases, with 9 bases between. CDR3 length: 13 amino acids. CDR1 and CDR2 (germline): MNHEY, SMNVEV (reference sequence). This CDR3 is CASSFRGSEKLFF. CDR3 bases: TGTGCCAGCAGTTTTCGGGGGAGTGAAAAACTGTTTTTT.

CDR3 amino acids: CASSSTGRNQPQHF. The CDR3, as DNA: TGTGCCAGCAGCTCTACAGGGAGAAATCAGCCCCAGCATTTT. The gene calls are TRBV7-2 and TRBJ1-5; TRBD1 is a possible D gene (6 bases). Between the trimmed V and J ends, which lost 4 bases and 4 bases, there was a span of 11 bases. Germline CDR1 SGHTA, CDR2 FQGNSA. The CDR3 consists of 14 residues.

The chain has TRBV9 and TRBJ1-3; D is undetermined. This CDR3 spans 16 amino acids. The V and J ends lost 4 bases and 0 bases respectively, with 14 bases between them. CDR1 is SGDLS, CDR2 YYNGEE, per germline. For the CDR3, the DNA is TGTGCCAGCAGCTCTCGGGAGGGTTACTCTGGAAACACCATATATTTT. Its protein is CASSSREGYSGNTIYF.

The rearrangement uses TRBV11-3 and TRBJ2-2; no definite D call. Germline CDR1 SGHNT, CDR2 YENEEA. The CDR3 is made up of 13 amino acids. The ends were cut back, 8 bases at V and 8 bases at J, with 15 bases in the middle. CDR3 region: CASFDPGAGELFF. The CDR3 nucleotides read TGTGCCAGCTTCGACCCTGGAGCTGGGGAGCTGTTTTTT.

The table lists this clone with a count of one. J is TRBJ1-1 and V is TRBV6-5; D is undetermined. Trimming pared 0 bases from V and 1 base from J, leaving 9 bases between. CDR3 size: 15 residues. Germline lookup yields CDR1 MNHEY and CDR2 SVGAGI. The CDR3 loop reads CASSYSRQRNTEAFF. The DNA of the CDR3 is TGTGCCAGCAGTTACTCTAGGCAGCGGAACACTGAAGCTTTCTTT.

V is TRBV5-1 and J is TRBJ1-5; D gene uncertain. Germline V lookup: CDR1 SGHRS, CDR2 YFSETQ. The V and J ends lost 0 bases and 0 bases respectively, with 7 bases between them. CDR3 length: 15 residues. CDR3 bases: TGCGCCAGCAGCTTGGGTAGCGTTAGCAATCAGCCCCAGCATTTT. Protein product: CASSLGSVSNQPQHF.

The V gene is TRBV7-2, the J gene TRBJ1-1; D is unresolved. This CDR3 is 12 amino acids long. The V gene lost 7 bases and the J gene lost 5 bases, with 11 bases spanning the gap. CDR1 SGHTA and CDR2 FQGNSA come from the germline V gene. CDR3: CASNYRRTEAFF. In DNA form, the CDR3 reads TGTGCCAGCAACTATCGGAGAACTGAAGCTTTCTTT. Complete variable domain (other parts from reference TRBV7-2 and TRBJ1-1): GAGVSQSPSNKVTEKGKDVELRCDPISGHTALYWYRQSLGQGLEFLIYFQGNSAPDKSGLPSDRFSAERTGGSVSTLTIQRTQQEDSAVYLCASNYRRTEAFFGQGTRLTVV.

This clone is a singleton in its sample. The V call is TRBV11-3, the J call TRBJ1-4; D is uncertain. This CDR3 region has 14 residues. Germline CDR1 is SGHNT and CDR2 is YENEEA. Trimming shortened V by 5 bases and J by 0 bases, and 7 bases separated the two germline ends. As DNA, the CDR3 is TGTGCCAGCAGCCTCGGGACAACTAATGAAAAACTGTTTTTT. Its protein is CASSLGTTNEKLFF.

The CDR3 loop is CASSQNRGSGANVLTF. In DNA, the CDR3 is TGCGCCAGCAGCCAAAACAGGGGCTCTGGGGCCAACGTCCTGACTTTC. This chain joins TRBV4-1 and TRBJ2-6; TRBD1 agrees at 7 bases. V gave up 2 bases and J gave up 0 bases; unmatched junction bases: 1. The germline V gene has CDR1 MGHRA and CDR2 YSYEKL. This CDR3 spans 16 amino acids.

This chain links TRBV18 with TRBJ2-3, with 7 nucleotides matching TRBD1. Germline values: CDR1 KGHSH, CDR2 LQKENI. The CDR3 is made up of 16 amino acids. The trim removed 4 bases at V and 0 bases at J, leaving 7 bases unmatched. The CDR3 DNA reads as TGTGCCAGCTCACTAGGACAGGCCCTAAGCACAGATACGCAGTATTTT. This gives the protein CASSLGQALSTDTQYF.

This chain links TRBV4-2 with TRBJ1-2; D remains ambiguous. Between the trimmed V and J ends, which lost 4 bases and 0 bases, there was a span of 24 bases. The CDR3 contains 19 residues. CDR1 and CDR2 (germline): LGHNA, YNFKEQ. The CDR3 loop reads CASSLRGSSTSLTNYGYTF. CDR3 DNA: TGTGCCAGCAGCCTAAGAGGTAGCTCAACTAGCCTAACTAACTATGGCTACACCTTC.

This clone has only one observation. The genes are TRBV7-2 and TRBJ1-1; the match to TRBD1 covers 12 bases. Germline CDR1 and CDR2: SGHTA and FQGNSA. V was clipped by 4 bases and J by 6 bases; unmatched bases: 15. The CDR3 contains 18 residues. CDR3 bases: TGTGCCAGCAGCTCTGGACTCCGGGACAGGGGGCCTCGGGCTGAAGCTTTCTTT. Its translation: CASSSGLRDRGPRAEAFF.

The chain carries TRBV6-2 or TRBV6-3 and TRBJ2-2; a weak D match, TRBD2 (6 bases). Between the trimmed V and J ends, which lost 5 bases and 3 bases, there was a span of 13 bases. The CDR3 totals 15 residues. Germline values: CDR1 MNHEY, CDR2 SVGEGT. CDR3 nucleotide sequence: TGTGCCAGCAGTAGCTCACTAGCCCACACCGGGGAGCTGTTTTTT. This gives the protein CASSSSLAHTGELFF.

This sequence joins TRBV20-1 and TRBJ2-5, with TRBD2 identical over 14 bases. The CDR3 contains 17 residues. V shed 3 bases and J 4 bases; nucleotides not matched to a gene: 10. Germline assignment: CDR1 DFQATT and CDR2 SNEGSKA (reference sequence). CDR3 nucleotides: TGCAGTGCTAGTACGACTAGCGGGAGGGCGTTCGGAGAGACCCAGTACTTC. Protein sequence: CSASTTSGRAFGETQYF.